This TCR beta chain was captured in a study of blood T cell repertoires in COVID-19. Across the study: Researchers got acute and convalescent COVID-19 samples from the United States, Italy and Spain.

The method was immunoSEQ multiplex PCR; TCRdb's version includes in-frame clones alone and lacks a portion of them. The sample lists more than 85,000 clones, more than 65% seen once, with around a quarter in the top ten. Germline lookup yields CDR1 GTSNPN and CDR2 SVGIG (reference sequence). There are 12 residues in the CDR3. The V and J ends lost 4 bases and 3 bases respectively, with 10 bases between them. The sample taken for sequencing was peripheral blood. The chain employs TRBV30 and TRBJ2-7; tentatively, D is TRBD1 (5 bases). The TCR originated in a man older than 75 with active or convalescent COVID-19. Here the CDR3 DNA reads TGTGCCTGGAACCCTCAGGGCTACGAGCAGTACTTC. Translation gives CAWNPQGYEQYF.